The clone carrying this T cell receptor beta chain was detected only a few times. Generated by immunoSEQ multiplex PCR, the TCRdb table keeps only in-frame clones and is missing some. The table lists approximately 300,000 clones, 80% to 90% of them singletons. The data stem from a study of blood T cell repertoires in COVID-19. Germline V gives CDR1 SGHRS, CDR2 YFSETQ. The V and J ends lost 5 bases and 2 bases, in that order; junction bases with no gene match: 6. This CDR3 is 15 amino acids long. The clonotype was recovered from a young man with acute or convalescent COVID-19. The rearrangement joins TRBV5-1 to TRBJ2-7; 11 nucleotides agree with TRBD2. The sequenced sample was peripheral blood. CDR3 in DNA: TGCGCCAGCAGGGACGGGACTAGCGGCGCCTACGAGCAGTACTTC. It translates to CASRDGTSGAYEQYF.